This T cell receptor (beta chain) was recorded in a study of breast tumors, draining lymph nodes, adjacent tissues. Samples came from axillary lymph nodes draining the breast cancer. Points on this clonotype: This CDR3 is missing its conserved last phenylalanine or tryptophan, likely due to a read error.

With 4 bases clipped from V and 11 bases from J, the junction kept 14 bases outside the gene matches. Germline V gene data show CDR1 as LNHDA and CDR2 as SQIVND (reference sequence). This CDR3 spans 15 amino acids. MiXCR, applied by TCRdb to the multiplex PCR reads, yields one record per CDR3 protein. The sample lists some 200,000 distinct CDR3 sequences; roughly 31% were seen once. V usage is TRBV19 and J usage is TRBJ1-5, with 7 bases aligning to TRBD1. Sequencing was performed on axillary lymph node tissue. This clonotype was sampled from a female donor with breast cancer. Some clones in this sample may be carry-over from other donors' samples. CDR3 amino acids: CASSTTRGRQETQHS. CDR3 in DNA: TGTGCCAGTAGTACGACGAGGGGGCGCCAAGAGACCCAGCATTCT.